Listed below are T cell receptor beta chains from one sample, sequenced in a study of beta chain features in type 1 diabetes. The data were produced by immunoSEQ multiplex PCR, yet TCRdb's version contains in-frame clones alone and is incomplete. Of about 160,000 clones in the sample, 63% were seen once. Sequenced input: naive CD4+ T cells from blood. The receptor set was obtained from a man aged 25-45 years with type 1 diabetes. Each CDR3 is given with its conserved first and last residue. A D gene is named only where the DNA matches it firmly. Clone sizes are given selectively: once, few, many, or a class where the clone is expanded.

CDR3 DNA: TGTGCCGTAACAGGGAGTGATGAGACCCAGTACTTC
CDR3 protein: CAVTGSDETQYF
D gene: NA
clone size: NA
V gene: TRBV7-2
J gene: TRBJ2-5

CDR3 DNA: TGCAGCGTTGAGAGACGACGGGACACTGAAGCTTTCTTT
CDR3 protein: CSVERRRDTEAFF
D gene: NA
clone size: NA
V gene: TRBV29-1
J gene: TRBJ1-1

CDR3 DNA: TGTGCCAGCAGTTACGACCACGTGTCCTACGAGCAGTACTTC
CDR3 protein: CASSYDHVSYEQYF
D gene: NA
clone size: NA
V gene: TRBV6-5
J gene: TRBJ2-7

CDR3 DNA: TGCAGCGTTGGAAAGGACAGGGGTCAGTACTTC
CDR3 protein: CSVGKDRGQYF
D gene: TRBD1
clone size: NA
V gene: TRBV29-1
J gene: TRBJ2-7

CDR3 DNA: TGCAGCGTTGGAGGGGAGCCCACTGAAGCTTTCTTT
CDR3 protein: CSVGGEPTEAFF
D gene: NA
clone size: NA
V gene: TRBV29-1
J gene: TRBJ1-1

CDR3 DNA: TGTGCCATCTTCAGGCGACAGGGTATTAATCAGCCCCAGCATTTT
CDR3 protein: CAIFRRQGINQPQHF
D gene: TRBD1
clone size: NA
V gene: TRBV9
J gene: TRBJ1-5

CDR3 DNA: TGTGCCTGGACCAGGGACTTCCAAGAGACCCAGTACTTC
CDR3 protein: CAWTRDFQETQYF
D gene: NA
clone size: NA
V gene: TRBV30
J gene: TRBJ2-5

CDR3 DNA: TGCAGTGCTAGAGACCAGGATACGCAGTATTTT
CDR3 protein: CSARDQDTQYF
D gene: NA
clone size: NA
V gene: TRBV20-1
J gene: TRBJ2-3

CDR3 DNA: TGTGCCTGGAGTGTAAAGGGTACACCCCTCCACTTT
CDR3 protein: CAWSVKGTPLHF
D gene: NA
clone size: NA
V gene: TRBV30
J gene: TRBJ1-6

CDR3 DNA: TGCAGCGTTGAACGGAACACTGAAGCTTTCTTT
CDR3 protein: CSVERNTEAFF
D gene: NA
clone size: few
V gene: TRBV29-1
J gene: TRBJ1-1

CDR3 DNA: TGTGCCAGCAGCACCCGACTAGCGGGGGACCAAGAGACCCAGTACTTC
CDR3 protein: CASSTRLAGDQETQYF
D gene: TRBD2
clone size: NA
V gene: TRBV7-9
J gene: TRBJ2-5

CDR3 DNA: TGCGCCAGCAGCCATGGAGGACGCAGGGGGCGCGAAAATACGCAGTATTTT
CDR3 protein: CASSHGGRRGRENTQYF
D gene: TRBD1
clone size: NA
V gene: TRBV4-1
J gene: TRBJ2-3

CDR3 DNA: TGTGCCAGCAGTTACTCGTTCAGGGGGCCTCAAGAGACCCAGTACTTC
CDR3 protein: CASSYSFRGPQETQYF
D gene: TRBD1
clone size: NA
V gene: TRBV6-5
J gene: TRBJ2-5

CDR3 DNA: TGCAGCGTTGTTCGGGGGGCCGGTGAAGCTTTCTTT
CDR3 protein: CSVVRGAGEAFF
D gene: NA
clone size: few
V gene: TRBV29-1
J gene: TRBJ1-1

CDR3 DNA: TGTGCCAGCATACTGAGCGGGACACAATACAATGAGCAGTTCTTC
CDR3 protein: CASILSGTQYNEQFF
D gene: NA
clone size: NA
V gene: TRBV6-6
J gene: TRBJ2-1

CDR3 DNA: TGTGCCAGCAGCCCTGGGGAGGGTACGCAGTATTTT
CDR3 protein: CASSPGEGTQYF
D gene: TRBD2
clone size: NA
V gene: TRBV6-6
J gene: TRBJ2-3

CDR3 DNA: TGTGCCAGCAGCCACCCAGGGACAGGGAGCGAGACCCAGTACTTC
CDR3 protein: CASSHPGTGSETQYF
D gene: TRBD1
clone size: NA
V gene: TRBV25-1
J gene: TRBJ2-5